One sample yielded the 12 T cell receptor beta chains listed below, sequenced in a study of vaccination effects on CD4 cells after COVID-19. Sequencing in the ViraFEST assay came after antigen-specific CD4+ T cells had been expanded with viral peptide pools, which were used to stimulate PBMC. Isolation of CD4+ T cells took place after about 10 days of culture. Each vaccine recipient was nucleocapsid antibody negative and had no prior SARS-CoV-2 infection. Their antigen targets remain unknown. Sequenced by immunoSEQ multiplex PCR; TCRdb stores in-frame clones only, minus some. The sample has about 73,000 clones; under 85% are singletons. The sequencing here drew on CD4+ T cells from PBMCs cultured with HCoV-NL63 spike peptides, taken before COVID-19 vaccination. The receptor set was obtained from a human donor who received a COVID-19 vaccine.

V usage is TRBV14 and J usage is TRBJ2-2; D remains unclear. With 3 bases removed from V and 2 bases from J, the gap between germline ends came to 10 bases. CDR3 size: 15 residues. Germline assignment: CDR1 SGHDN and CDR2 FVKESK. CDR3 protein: CASSHSRLNTGELFF. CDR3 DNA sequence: TGTGCCAGCAGCCATAGTAGGCTTAACACCGGGGAGCTGTTTTTT.

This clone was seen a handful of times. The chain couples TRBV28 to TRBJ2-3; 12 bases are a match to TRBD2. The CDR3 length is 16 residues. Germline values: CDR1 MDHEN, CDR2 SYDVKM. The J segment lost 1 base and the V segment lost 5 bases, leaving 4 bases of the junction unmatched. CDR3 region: CASSLAGGLRTDTQYF. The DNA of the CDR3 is TGTGCCAGCAGTCTAGCGGGGGGGCTTCGCACAGATACGCAGTATTTT.

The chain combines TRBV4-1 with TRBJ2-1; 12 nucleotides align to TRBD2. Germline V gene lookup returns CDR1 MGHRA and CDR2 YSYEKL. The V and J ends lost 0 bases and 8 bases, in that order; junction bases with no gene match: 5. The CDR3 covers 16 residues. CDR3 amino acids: CASSQDPSGGAYEQFF. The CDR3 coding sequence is TGCGCCAGCAGCCAAGATCCTAGCGGGGGGGCCTATGAGCAGTTCTTC.

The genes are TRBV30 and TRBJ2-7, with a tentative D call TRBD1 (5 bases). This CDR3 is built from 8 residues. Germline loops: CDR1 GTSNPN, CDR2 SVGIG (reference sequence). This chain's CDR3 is CAWRDTGV. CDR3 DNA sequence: TGTGCCTGGAGGGATACAGGAGTC.

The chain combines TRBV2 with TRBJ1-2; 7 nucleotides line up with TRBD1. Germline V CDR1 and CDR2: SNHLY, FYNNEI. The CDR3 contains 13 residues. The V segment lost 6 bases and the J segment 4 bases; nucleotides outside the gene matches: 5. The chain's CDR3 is CASSGTERYGYTF. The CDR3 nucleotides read TGTGCCAGCAGCGGGACAGAGCGCTATGGCTACACCTTC.

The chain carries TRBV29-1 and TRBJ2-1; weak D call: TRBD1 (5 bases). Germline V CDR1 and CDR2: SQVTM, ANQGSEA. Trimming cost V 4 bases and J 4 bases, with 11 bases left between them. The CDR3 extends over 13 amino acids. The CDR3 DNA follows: TGCAGCGTTGGCAGGGATCGATACAATGAGCAGTTCTTC. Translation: CSVGRDRYNEQFF.

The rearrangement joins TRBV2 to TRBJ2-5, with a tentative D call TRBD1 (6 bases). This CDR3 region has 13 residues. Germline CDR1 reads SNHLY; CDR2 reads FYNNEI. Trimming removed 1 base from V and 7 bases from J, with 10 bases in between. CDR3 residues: CASSEGRGLTQYF. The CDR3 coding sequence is TGTGCCAGCAGTGAAGGCAGGGGTTTGACCCAGTACTTC.

CDR3: CASSLIGVTQYF. CDR3 nucleotide sequence: TGTGCCAGCAGCTTAATAGGAGTGACCCAGTACTTC. The J gene is TRBJ2-5, the V gene TRBV11-2, with no clear D. CDR3 length equals 12 residues. Germline loops: CDR1 SGHAT, CDR2 FQNNGV. V lost 2 bases and J lost 7, with 8 bases in between.

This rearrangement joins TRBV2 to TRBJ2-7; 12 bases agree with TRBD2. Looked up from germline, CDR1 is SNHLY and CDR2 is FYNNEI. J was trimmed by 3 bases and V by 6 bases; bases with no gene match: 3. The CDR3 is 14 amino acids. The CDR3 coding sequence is TGTGCCAGCAGAGGACTAGCGGGGAACTACGAGCAGTACGTC. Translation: CASRGLAGNYEQYV.

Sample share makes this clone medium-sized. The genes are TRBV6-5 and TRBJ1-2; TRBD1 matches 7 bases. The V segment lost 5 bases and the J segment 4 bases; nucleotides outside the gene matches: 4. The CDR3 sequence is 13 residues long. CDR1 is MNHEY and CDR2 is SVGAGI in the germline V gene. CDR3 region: CASSIGDSYGYTF. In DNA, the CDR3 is TGTGCCAGCAGTATCGGGGACAGCTATGGCTACACCTTC.

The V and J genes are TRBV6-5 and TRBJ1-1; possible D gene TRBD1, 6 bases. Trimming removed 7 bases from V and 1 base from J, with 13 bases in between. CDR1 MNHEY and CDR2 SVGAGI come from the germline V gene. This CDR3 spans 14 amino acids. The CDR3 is CASKLQQGNTEAFF. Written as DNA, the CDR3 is TGTGCCAGCAAACTTCAACAGGGGAACACTGAAGCTTTCTTT.

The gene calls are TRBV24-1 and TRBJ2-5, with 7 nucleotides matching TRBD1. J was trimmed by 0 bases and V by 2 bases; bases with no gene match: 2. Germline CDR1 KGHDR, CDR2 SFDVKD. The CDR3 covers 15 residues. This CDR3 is CATSDSTGNQETQYF. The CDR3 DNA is TGTGCCACCAGTGATTCGACAGGGAACCAAGAGACCCAGTACTTC.